This T cell receptor (beta chain) stems from a study of shared clonotypes between healthy human individuals. Positively selected for CCR7, the CD45RO-negative cells used as naive CD8 cells excluded terminally differentiated effector memory CD45RA+ cells. Per germline, CDR1 GTSNPN and CDR2 SVGIG (reference sequence). Trimming cost V 0 bases and J 6 bases; bases outside gene matches: 6. The CDR3 consists of 15 residues. Assay used: immunoSEQ multiplex PCR; TCRdb lists only in-frame clones, some missing. The sample holds fewer than 800,000 clones, roughly nine tenths seen once. Sequenced sample: naive CD8+ T cells sorted from blood. The sequence came from a man aged 25-45 years in good health. The chain uses TRBV30 and TRBJ2-1; TRBD2 aligns across 9 bases. CDR3 protein: CAWSVLLAGTNEQFF. CDR3 bases: TGTGCCTGGAGTGTACTACTAGCGGGCACCAATGAGCAGTTCTTC.